This T cell receptor beta chain is drawn from a study of Graves' ophthalmopathy and Graves' hyperthyroidism. Amplifying from RNA transcripts, the study obtained TCR beta CDR3 regions. Scientists carried out first-round RT-PCR using HTBI primers and then a second-round multiplex PCR. TCRdb redid the calling of the multiplex PCR reads with MiXCR, one entry per CDR3 protein. This table holds approximately 210,000 distinct CDR3 sequences, 29% found once. The authors diagnosed from clinical symptoms, serum thyroxine, TRAb, thyroid ultrasound and orbital computed tomography. This CDR3 spans 14 amino acids. Germline-derived CDR1 and CDR2 are DFQATT and SNEGSKA (reference sequence). V dropped 0 bases and J dropped 2; count of bases not matched to a gene: 4.

This chain connects TRBV20-1 to TRBJ2-7, with 7 bases that match TRBD1. Specimen: peripheral blood. The clonotype comes from a man between 45 and 60 years old with Graves' ophthalmopathy. The CDR3 loop is CSARDPGQPYEQYF. The CDR3 DNA follows: TGCAGTGCTAGAGACCCGGGACAGCCCTACGAGCAGTACTTC.